This T cell receptor (beta chain) was documented in a study of Ad26.COV2.S vaccination and SARS-CoV-2 variants. Here immunoSEQ multiplex PCR was the method, and the copy in TCRdb shows in-frame clones only, minus some. The data show roughly 350,000 clones, roughly 90% seen once. The CDR3 is 15 residues long. The V end lost 3 bases, the J end lost 3 bases, and 13 bases lay between the germline ends. Germline V CDR1 and CDR2: SGDLS, YYNGEE. With respect to this clone: What it binds is not known.

The treatment: over 15 received Ad26.COV2.S at low or high dose, single or two shots; roughly 5 received placebo; per-sample allocation not given. Material that was analyzed had been drawn on day 63 after the first vaccine or placebo injection. Boston supplied an adult donor aged 18-55 years. Study findings and constraints: Marked by substantial breadth, spike-specific CD8+ and CD4+ T cell responses were reportedly seen after vaccination.

This sample comprised peripheral blood, obtained in a trial of Ad26.COV2.S vaccine versus placebo. The chain recombines TRBV9 with TRBJ2-1; a weak D match, TRBD1 (7 bases). The sequence came from a person aged 18-65 years who received the Ad26.COV2.S COVID-19 vaccine or a placebo. The CDR3, as DNA: TGTGCCAGCAGCGGATGGCGGGACAGCTACAATGAGCAGTTCTTC. The encoded protein is CASSGWRDSYNEQFF.